Detailed here is one T cell receptor beta chain. This sample stems from a study of T-cell reconstitution after alpha-beta-depleted transplantation in children. CDR3 length: 14 amino acids. After removal of 6 bases from V and 1 base from J, the junction contained 3 bases not matched to a gene. TCRbeta library preparation incorporated unique molecular identifiers. TCRdb fed the PCR reads into MiXCR, producing one record per CDR3 protein. Of around 380,000 distinct CDR3 sequences listed, roughly 11% are singletons. The receptor was isolated from a human donor who donated a stem cell graft to a child with acute myeloid leukemia. The rearrangement uses TRBV12-3 or TRBV12-4 and TRBJ2-7; 10 nucleotides match TRBD2. The source material was PBMCs from the stem cell graft donor, sampled from the stem cell graft. CDR3 loop: CASSGLAESYEQYF. The CDR3 DNA sequence: TGTGCCAGCAGCGGACTAGCGGAGTCCTACGAGCAGTACTTC.